The source of this T cell receptor beta chain is a study of T cells in Graves' hyperthyroidism and ophthalmopathy. Study overall: Peripheral blood was collected at initial diagnosis, before any treatment. Study conclusions and caveats: Blood also contained most expanded thyroid clonotypes above 0.001.

On this clonotype itself: Its specificity is unknown.

Disease lasting under 3 months, a NOSPECS grade of at least 4, and a Clinical Activity Score of at least 3 were features of the ophthalmopathy patients. Diagnostic decisions used clinical symptoms, serum thyroxine and TRAb, thyroid ultrasound and orbital computed tomography. Amplified TCR beta CDR3 regions derived from RNA transcripts. Using the HTBI primer set, a first-round RT-PCR was run on the TCR CDR3. Using its own MiXCR run on the multiplex PCR reads, TCRdb lists one record per CDR3 protein. The table lists hundreds of thousands of distinct CDR3 sequences, less than 25% of them singletons. The CDR3 is 17 amino acids. J gave up 1 base and V 9 bases, and 18 bases lay outside the gene matches. CDR1 is MGHRA, CDR2 YSYEKL, per germline.

The chain recombines TRBV4-1 with TRBJ2-7; 7 nucleotides line up with TRBD2. This TCR was sampled from a man aged 25-45 years with Graves' ophthalmopathy. The sample comprised blood. The DNA for the CDR3 is TGCGCCAGTAAACACACTTTCGGGGCTAGCGGATCCTACGAGCAGTACTTC. This sequence encodes CASKHTFGASGSYEQYF.